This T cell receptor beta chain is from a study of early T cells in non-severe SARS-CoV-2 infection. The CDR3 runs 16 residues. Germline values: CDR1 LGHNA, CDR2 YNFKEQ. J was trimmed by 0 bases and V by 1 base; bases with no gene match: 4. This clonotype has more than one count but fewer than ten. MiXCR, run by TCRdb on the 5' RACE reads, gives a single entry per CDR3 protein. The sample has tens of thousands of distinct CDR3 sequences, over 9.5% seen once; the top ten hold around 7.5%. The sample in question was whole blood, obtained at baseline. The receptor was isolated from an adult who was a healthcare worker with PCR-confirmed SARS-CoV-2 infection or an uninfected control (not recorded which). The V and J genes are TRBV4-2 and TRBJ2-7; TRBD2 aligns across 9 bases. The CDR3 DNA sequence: TGTGCCAGCAGCCAAGCACCTAGCGGGGTCTCCTACGAGCAGTACTTC. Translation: CASSQAPSGVSYEQYF.